One TCR beta chain is described in this entry. Its antigen is as yet unknown. This entry is derived from a study of blood T cells in healthy people across ages. On the study more broadly: Researchers report that template switching captured about one barcoded beta molecule per two T cells. Notes on the study in general: Naive and antigen-experienced cells could not be conclusively compared, given unsorted PBMCs.

Germline V gives CDR1 PRHDT, CDR2 FYEKMQ (reference sequence). This CDR3 spans 15 amino acids. V gave up 1 base and J gave up 2 bases, with 9 bases separating them. It was roughly 10 milliliters of peripheral blood that were drawn from each donor. The extraction recovered at least 5 micrograms of total RNA per sample. A second PCR, run for roughly 7 to 11 cycles, used a sample-barcoded 5' primer plus a J-beta primer mix. TCRdb called the 5' RACE reads again in MiXCR, with one record for every CDR3 protein. The repertoire consists of about 1 million distinct CDR3 sequences, with 45% occurring once and the leading ten covering approximately 19%.

V and J are TRBV13 and TRBJ1-5; D not certain. The sample taken for sequencing was blood. The sequence was obtained from a woman aged 55-70 years in good health. The CDR3 DNA reads TGTGCCAGCAGCTTAGCAGTGACTGGCAATCAGCCCCAGCATTTT. Encoded protein: CASSLAVTGNQPQHF.